Described below is a single TCR beta chain sequence and its context. The data derive from a study of T-cell memory formation after mild COVID-19. Study-level information: Largely, TCR clusters stayed within a single donor.

Trimming took off 1 base at V and 4 bases at J, with 11 bases between the two ends. CDR3 length: 14 residues. Germline lookup yields CDR1 MGHRA and CDR2 YSYEKL. 5'RACE with constant-segment primers yielded barcoded, UMI-tagged TCR alpha and TCR beta cDNA libraries. In TCRdb, the 5' RACE reads were re-called with MiXCR into one record per CDR3 protein. The sample carries roughly 400,000 distinct CDR3 sequences, approximately 25% recorded once. The origin of this receptor is an adult woman who had mild COVID-19 (a few samples of this study predate the infection). Cell type and time point are not known. This chain links TRBV4-1 with TRBJ2-7, with no clear D. The specimen was PBMCs or a T cell subset sorted from them (not recorded which). CDR3 DNA: TGCGCCAGCAGCCAAGTGGGCACAGATTACGAGCAGTACTTC. Its translation: CASSQVGTDYEQYF.